This is a list of T cell receptor beta chains from one sample in a study of T cells in Graves' hyperthyroidism and ophthalmopathy. TCRdb independently ran MiXCR on the multiplex PCR reads; one entry per CDR3 protein. The sample yields roughly 660,000 distinct CDR3 sequences, about 18% seen once. Sequenced material: blood. Receptors were obtained from a middle-aged man with Graves' hyperthyroidism. Each CDR3 is given without its conserved first and last residue.

cdr3_length v_call cdr3_aa
16 TRBV28 ASSLEAWGGWGNSPLH
11 TRBV20-1 SAQGQGIYGYT
10 TRBV6-1 ASSELTYEQY
14 TRBV18 ASPPPRRFLDNEQF
12 TRBV28 ASSLTGQRGGAF
14 TRBV28 ASSSPKRNGVYGYT
12 TRBV18 ASQDDGSYNEQF
13 TRBV7-9 ASSLAGRGGFEAF
11 TRBV6-2/TRBV6-3 ASRPQGDYGYT
10 TRBV29-1 SVAGAGTEAF
14 TRBV20-1 SASLSGTSGWYEQY
14 TRBV11-2 ASSLIRGSSYNEQF
12 TRBV28 ASSPTGDLETQY
12 TRBV12-3/TRBV12-4 ASSRQVSDQPQH
14 TRBV10-3 ATEGLAGVGSGELF
12 TRBV6-1 ASRTDRTRFEQY
16 TRBV30 AWRLWGTLKPREETQY
13 TRBV2 ASSETAGHYNEQF
12 TRBV4-1 ASSQGTRPDTQY
13 TRBV5-1 ASSLLTGAGNTIY
14 TRBV6-1 ASRPPTETGRTEAF
12 TRBV19 ASSITRFNQPQH
13 TRBV4-3 ASSQGDRDYNEQF
13 TRBV6-1 ASRRRQGLNTEAF
15 TRBV7-2 ASSPTWGQANTGELF
14 TRBV20-1 SARARGLAGAGELF
12 TRBV5-5 ASSLDPGAYTQY
13 TRBV9 ASSVVGRGEETQY
14 TRBV12-3/TRBV12-4 ASSSSGTSGRNEQF
9 TRBV28 ASSAIEGAD
11 TRBV19 ASSFRGDYRYT
13 TRBV5-1 ASSFGGAGGNIIY
15 TRBV5-1 ASSLAKTSGLTDTQY
11 TRBV30 AWIRTSGTEQY
13 TRBV7-6 ASSLTRDSYNEQF